These 27 T cell receptor beta chains originate from one sample sequenced in a study of Ad26.COV2.S vaccination and SARS-CoV-2 variants (dated by TCRdb to about 2021). The library was produced with the immunoSEQ multiplex PCR assay. The table was pulled from immuneACCESS by TCRdb, which kept in-frame rearrangements only. Such tables lose some clones; where checked, under half of the loss comes from unresolved V genes, and the rest has no known cause. The sample table shows about 140,000 clones, and 86% are seen once. 5% of the sample rests with the top ten. According to the study, the label for this sample's time point signals: individuals recovered from natural SARS-CoV-2 infection. The source material was peripheral blood, sampled after recovery from COVID-19. The source is a human donor who had recovered from COVID-19.

This chain links TRBV11-2 with TRBJ2-1; 10 bases match TRBD1. V shed 8 bases, J shed 3 bases, and the junction held 1 base outside the gene matches. The CDR3 spans 13 residues. Germline CDR1 SGHAT, CDR2 FQNNGV. The CDR3, as DNA: TGTGCCAGCCGGGACAGGGGCTACAATGAGCAGTTCTTC. It codes for CASRDRGYNEQFF.

This chain uses TRBV7-6 with TRBJ2-3; no firm D call. Per germline, CDR1 SGHVS and CDR2 FNYEAQ. The CDR3 is 16 amino acids. Deletions cut 1 base from V and 2 bases from J, with 13 bases between. The CDR3 DNA sequence: TGTGCCAGCAGCTTAGAACCACAAAGGTCCACAGATACGCAGTATTTT. Translation: CASSLEPQRSTDTQYF. Combining the CDR3 with reference TRBV7-6 and TRBJ2-3 gives the whole variable domain GAGVSQSPRYKVTKRGQDVALRCDPISGHVSLYWYRQALGQGPEFLTYFNYEAQQDKSGLPNDRFSAERPEGSISTLTIQRTEQRDSAMYRCASSLEPQRSTDTQYFGPGTRLTVL.

The chain carries TRBV12-3 or TRBV12-4 and TRBJ2-1, with 8 bases aligning to TRBD2. This CDR3 spans 13 amino acids. Trimming cost V 5 bases and J 6 bases; bases outside gene matches: 3. The CDR3 coding sequence is TGTGCCAGCAGTCCTACTAGCGGCAATGAGCAGTTCTTC. Translation: CASSPTSGNEQFF.

The rearrangement uses TRBV7-2 and TRBJ1-1; maybe TRBD1 (6 bases). Germline-derived CDR1 and CDR2 are SGHTA and FQGNSA. V was trimmed by 5 bases and J by 12 bases, leaving 25 bases between them. The CDR3 has 15 amino acids. Written as DNA, the CDR3 is TGTGCCAGCAGCCTCGTCTCCGGGACTAAGGACAGTACTTTCTTT. It codes for CASSLVSGTKDSTFF.

This clone was found a few times. V is TRBV14 and J is TRBJ1-2; no clear D. Trimming shortened V by 1 base and J by 7 bases, and 10 bases separated the two germline ends. Germline CDR1 and CDR2: SGHDN and FVKESK. This CDR3 contains 13 residues. The CDR3 DNA sequence: TGTGCCAGCAGCCAAGCCAGGAAGGGTGGCTACACCTTC. Protein: CASSQARKGGYTF.

The chain employs TRBV5-8 and TRBJ1-1; 8 positions match TRBD1. The CDR3 spans 15 residues. Germline CDR1 and CDR2: SGHTS and YDEGEE. With V trimmed by 4 bases and J by 5 bases, 10 bases remained unmatched. CDR3: CASSLAPGGQTEAFF. The CDR3 bases are TGTGCCAGCAGCCTGGCCCCAGGGGGCCAGACTGAAGCTTTCTTT.

This clone was detected a few times. The V and J genes are TRBV5-6 and TRBJ1-3; no clear D gene. Germline V gene lookup returns CDR1 SGHDT and CDR2 YYEEEE. The ends were cut back, 0 bases at V and 2 bases at J, with 15 bases in the middle. CDR3 length equals 17 residues. The CDR3 coding sequence is TGTGCCAGCAGCTTGGGGTTGTGGGAAGAAGCTGGAAACACCATATATTTT. Its protein product is CASSLGLWEEAGNTIYF.

The chain combines TRBV2 with TRBJ2-4; D call uncertain. Germline values: CDR1 SNHLY, CDR2 FYNNEI. With 3 bases removed from V and 7 bases from J, the gap between germline ends came to 10 bases. The CDR3 loop spans 13 amino acids. The CDR3: CASSDSLGNIQYF. DNA of the CDR3: TGTGCCAGCAGTGACTCTCTTGGGAACATTCAGTACTTC.

The CDR3 DNA follows: TGTGCCAGCAGTGCCCCGGGCAGGGGGCGCGAGCAGTACTTC. It is translated as CASSAPGRGREQYF. This chain joins TRBV11-2 and TRBJ2-7; 8 bases agree with TRBD1. Germline-derived CDR1 and CDR2 are SGHAT and FQNNGV. The junction had 10 bases not matched to a gene; V was cut back by 6 bases and J by 6 bases. There are 14 residues in the CDR3. The whole variable domain, remainder taken from reference TRBV11-2 and TRBJ2-7, is EAGVAQSPRYKIIEKRQSVAFWCNPISGHATLYWYQQILGQGPKLLIQFQNNGVVDDSQLPKDRFSAERLKGVDSTLKIQPAKLEDSAVYLCASSAPGRGREQYFGPGTRLTVT.

This clone has a single count. This sequence joins TRBV7-9 and TRBJ1-4; TRBD1 might be the D (5 bases). V was trimmed by 5 bases and J by 10 bases, leaving 26 bases between them. Germline V gene lookup returns CDR1 SEHNR and CDR2 FQNEAQ (reference sequence). CDR3 length: 17 amino acids. CDR3 sequence: CASSQTAVRDRGGKLFF. For the CDR3, the DNA is TGTGCCAGCAGCCAGACCGCTGTCAGGGACCGGGGGGGAAAACTGTTTTTT. Looking up the rest from reference TRBV7-9 and TRBJ1-4 gives the full variable domain: DTGVSQNPRHKITKRGQNVTFRCDPISEHNRLYWYRQTLGQGPEFLTYFQNEAQLEKSRLLSDRFSAERPKGSFSTLEIQRTEQGDSAMYLCASSQTAVRDRGGKLFFGSGTQLSVL.

CDR3 protein: CSVSIGAMNTEAFF. DNA of the CDR3: TGCAGCGTTTCAATTGGCGCGATGAACACTGAAGCTTTCTTT. The V call is TRBV29-1, the J call TRBJ1-1, with D uncertain. CDR3 length: 14 amino acids. From germline, CDR1 is SQVTM and CDR2 ANQGSEA. V lost 5 bases to trimming and J lost 0 bases, with 13 bases between them. The full variable domain, rest sourced from reference TRBV29-1 and TRBJ1-1, is SAVISQKPSRDICQRGTSLTIQCQVDSQVTMMFWYRQQPGQSLTLIATANQGSEATYESGFVIDKFPISRPNLTFSTLTVSNMSPEDSSIYLCSVSIGAMNTEAFFGQGTRLTVV.

This clone was seen just once. The gene calls are TRBV28 and TRBJ2-2; D is possibly TRBD1 (6 bases). The CDR3 length is 16 residues. V gave up 4 bases and J gave up 4 bases, with 16 bases separating them. The V gene's germline CDR1 is MDHEN and CDR2 SYDVKM. The CDR3 DNA reads TGTGCCAGCAGTTCCCTCGGGACAACCTTCACCGGGGAGCTGTTTTTT. Its protein product is CASSSLGTTFTGELFF.

V and J are TRBV6-5 and TRBJ2-2; 10 bases are a match to TRBD1. V dropped 6 bases and J dropped 5; count of bases not matched to a gene: 6. The CDR3 has 15 amino acids. The germline V gene has CDR1 MNHEY and CDR2 SVGAGI. CDR3 bases: TGTGCCAGCAGGACGACAGGGGGCGGGACCGGGGAGCTGTTTTTT. Translated, it gives CASRTTGGGTGELFF.

The DNA for the CDR3 is TGTGCCAGCAGTTCACCTCCGGTCCTAACAGGAGACAATGAGCAGTTCTTC. Translated: CASSSPPVLTGDNEQFF. The gene calls are TRBV28 and TRBJ2-1; TRBD1 might be the D (5 bases). CDR1 and CDR2 (germline): MDHEN, SYDVKM. This CDR3 is built from 17 residues. Trimming removed 4 bases from V and 5 bases from J, with 21 bases in between.

J is TRBJ1-5 and V is TRBV3-1 (or the pseudogene TRBV3-2); D is undetermined. V was trimmed by 1 base and J by 3 bases, leaving 7 bases between them. The CDR3 is 14 amino acids. Germline V gene sequence: CDR1 LGHDT, CDR2 YNNKEL (reference sequence). The DNA for the CDR3 is TGTGCCAGCAGCCAAGGAGGGTTCAATCAGCCCCAGCATTTT. Translation: CASSQGGFNQPQHF.

The chain recombines TRBV28 with TRBJ1-5, with D possibly TRBD1 on 5 matching bases. The germline V gene encodes CDR1 MDHEN and CDR2 SYDVKM. The V and J ends lost 8 bases and 0 bases respectively, with 5 bases between them. CDR3 length: 12 residues. DNA of the CDR3: TGTGCCAGCGGGGGTAGCAATCAGCCCCAGCATTTT. Translating gives CASGGSNQPQHF.

The chain has TRBV6-6 and TRBJ2-2; tentative D call: TRBD1 (5 bases). Per germline, CDR1 MNHNY and CDR2 SVGAGI (reference sequence). The CDR3 loop spans 13 amino acids. The V gene lost 6 bases and the J gene lost 4 bases, with 9 bases spanning the gap. The CDR3 bases are TGTGCCAGCAGGTCCCAGGGCACCGGGGAGCTGTTTTTT. Its translation is CASRSQGTGELFF.

The CDR3 DNA reads as TGTGCCAGCAGCTTCGGGCGTAGCAACTATGGCTACACCTTC. Amino acid sequence: CASSFGRSNYGYTF. This rearrangement joins TRBV7-2 to TRBJ1-2, with no clear D. The germline CDR1 and CDR2 sequences are SGHTA and FQGNSA. There are 14 residues in the CDR3. Trimming left V 3 bases short and J 2 bases short, with 10 bases between. The whole variable domain, remainder taken from reference TRBV7-2 and TRBJ1-2, is GAGVSQSPSNKVTEKGKDVELRCDPISGHTALYWYRQSLGQGLEFLIYFQGNSAPDKSGLPSDRFSAERTGGSVSTLTIQRTQQEDSAVYLCASSFGRSNYGYTFGSGTRLTVV.

The V gene is TRBV19, the J gene TRBJ1-2; 7 bases match TRBD1. Germline loops: CDR1 LNHDA, CDR2 SQIVND (reference sequence). This CDR3 contains 15 residues. Trimming took 1 base from V and 4 from J; bases not matched to a gene: 6. CDR3 in amino acids: CASSIVSTGSYGYTF. Here the CDR3 DNA reads TGTGCCAGTAGTATAGTGTCGACAGGGAGCTATGGCTACACCTTC.

The chain recombines TRBV5-1 with TRBJ1-4; perhaps TRBD1 as D (6 bases). The CDR3 has 15 amino acids. V was trimmed by 1 base and J by 3 bases, leaving 10 bases between them. CDR1 is SGHRS and CDR2 is YFSETQ in the germline V gene. CDR3 sequence: CASSLPTGPNEKLFF. The DNA of the CDR3 is TGCGCCAGCAGCTTGCCGACAGGTCCTAATGAAAAACTGTTTTTT.

The rearrangement joins TRBV10-1 to TRBJ2-3; 7 bases line up with TRBD1. V lost 6 bases and J lost 4; bases outside the gene matches: 10. The V gene's germline CDR1 is WNHNN and CDR2 SYGVQD (reference sequence). The CDR3 is 15 amino acids. The chain's CDR3 is CASSPDRELADTQYF. CDR3 nucleotides: TGCGCCAGCAGCCCTGACAGGGAACTGGCAGATACGCAGTATTTT.

The chain links TRBV19 to TRBJ1-5; D unresolved. Looked up from germline, CDR1 is LNHDA and CDR2 is SQIVND (reference sequence). V was cut by 8 bases and J by 4 bases, with 18 bases left in between. The CDR3 length is 15 residues. The CDR3 sequence is CASGPGSVGNQPQHF. DNA of the CDR3: TGTGCCAGTGGACCCGGGTCAGTGGGAAATCAGCCCCAGCATTTT.

The DNA of the CDR3 is TGTGCCAGCTCATATGACAGGGACAATCAGCCCCAGCATTTT. Translation: CASSYDRDNQPQHF. The chain is built from TRBV18 and TRBJ1-5, with 7 bases matching TRBD1. Germline trimming cut 5 bases from V and 3 bases from J; bases unmatched to any gene: 4. Looked up from germline, CDR1 is KGHSH and CDR2 is LQKENI. The CDR3 sequence is 14 residues long.

This sequence joins TRBV6-5 and TRBJ2-1; D not resolved. Germline V lookup: CDR1 MNHEY, CDR2 SVGAGI. V was shortened by 10 bases and J by 8 bases, with 21 bases between the two germline ends. The CDR3 loop spans 14 amino acids. The CDR3 region has the DNA TGTGCCACTTGGTTCGGTACGGGCCTATATGAGCAGTTCTTC. Amino acids: CATWFGTGLYEQFF.

The CDR3 DNA reads TGCGCCAGCAGTTGGACAGAAAAAAATGAAAAACTGTTTTTT. Protein: CASSWTEKNEKLFF. The rearrangement links TRBV5-1 to TRBJ1-4; possible D gene TRBD1, 6 bases. In germline, CDR1 is SGHRS, CDR2 YFSETQ. There are 14 residues in the CDR3. With 5 bases removed from V and 5 bases from J, the gap between germline ends came to 13 bases.

This clone was counted between two and nine times. The chain has TRBV7-2 and TRBJ2-1; possibly TRBD1 or TRBD2 for D (5 bases each). The CDR3 has 16 amino acids. Trimming stripped 3 bases from V and 7 bases from J, with 19 bases between. Germline V gene data show CDR1 as SGHTA and CDR2 as FQGNSA. The CDR3: CASSFIGQGVWNEQFF. In nucleotides, the CDR3 is TGTGCCAGCAGCTTTATCGGGCAGGGAGTCTGGAATGAGCAGTTCTTC.

The chain recombines TRBV6-5 with TRBJ1-1, with D possibly TRBD1 on 5 matching bases. CDR1 and CDR2 (germline): MNHEY, SVGAGI. CDR3 size: 15 residues. V was pared by 5 bases and J by 3 bases, with 16 bases between. The CDR3 is CASSKDTGFHTEAFF. CDR3 bases: TGTGCCAGCAGTAAGGACACCGGATTCCACACTGAAGCTTTCTTT.